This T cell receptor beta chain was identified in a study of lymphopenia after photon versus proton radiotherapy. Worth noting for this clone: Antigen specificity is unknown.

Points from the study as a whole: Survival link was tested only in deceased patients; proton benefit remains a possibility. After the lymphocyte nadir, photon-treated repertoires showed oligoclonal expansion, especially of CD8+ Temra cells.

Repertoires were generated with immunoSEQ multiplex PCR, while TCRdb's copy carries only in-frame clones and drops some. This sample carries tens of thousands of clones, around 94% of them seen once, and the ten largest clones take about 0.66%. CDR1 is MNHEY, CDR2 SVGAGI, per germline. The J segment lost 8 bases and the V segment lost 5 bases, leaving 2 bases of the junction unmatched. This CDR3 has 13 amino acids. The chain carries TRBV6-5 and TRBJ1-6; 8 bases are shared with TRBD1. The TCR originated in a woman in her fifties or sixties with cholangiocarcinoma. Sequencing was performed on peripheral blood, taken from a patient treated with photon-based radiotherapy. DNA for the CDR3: TGTGCCAGCAGTGGACAGGGTGATTCACCCCTCCACTTT. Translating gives CASSGQGDSPLHF.